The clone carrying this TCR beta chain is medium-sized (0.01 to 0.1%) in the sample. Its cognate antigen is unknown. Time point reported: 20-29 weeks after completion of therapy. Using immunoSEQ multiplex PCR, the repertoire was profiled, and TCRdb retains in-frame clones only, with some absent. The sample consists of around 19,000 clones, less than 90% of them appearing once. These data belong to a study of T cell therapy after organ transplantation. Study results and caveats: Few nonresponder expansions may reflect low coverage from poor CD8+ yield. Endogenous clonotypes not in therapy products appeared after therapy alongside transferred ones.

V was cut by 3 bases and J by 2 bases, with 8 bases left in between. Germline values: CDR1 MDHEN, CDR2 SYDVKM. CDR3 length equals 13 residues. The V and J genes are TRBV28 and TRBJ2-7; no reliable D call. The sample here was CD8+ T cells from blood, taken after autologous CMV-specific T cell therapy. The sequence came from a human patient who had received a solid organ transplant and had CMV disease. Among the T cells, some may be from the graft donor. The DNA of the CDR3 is TGTGCCAGCAGTTTCGACACAACCTACGAGCAGTACTTC. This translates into CASSFDTTYEQYF.